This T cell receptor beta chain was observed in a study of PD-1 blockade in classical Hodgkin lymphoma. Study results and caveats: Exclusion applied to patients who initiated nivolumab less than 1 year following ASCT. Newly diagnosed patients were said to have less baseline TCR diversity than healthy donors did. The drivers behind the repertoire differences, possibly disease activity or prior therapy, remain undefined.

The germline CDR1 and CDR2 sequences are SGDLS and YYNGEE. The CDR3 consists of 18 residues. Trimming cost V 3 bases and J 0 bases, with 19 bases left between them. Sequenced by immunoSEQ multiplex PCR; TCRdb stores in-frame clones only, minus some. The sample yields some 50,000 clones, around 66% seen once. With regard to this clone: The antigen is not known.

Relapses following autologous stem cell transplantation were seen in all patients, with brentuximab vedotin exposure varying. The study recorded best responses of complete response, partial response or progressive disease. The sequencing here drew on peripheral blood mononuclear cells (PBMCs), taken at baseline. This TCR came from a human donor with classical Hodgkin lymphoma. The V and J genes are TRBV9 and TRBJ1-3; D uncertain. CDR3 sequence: CASSALGGGHGSGNTIYF. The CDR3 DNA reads TGTGCCAGCAGCGCCCTAGGAGGTGGGCACGGCTCTGGAAACACCATATATTTT.